The rows below give T cell receptor beta chains drawn from one sample of a study of human T cells and chemical hapten exposure. Each CDR3 protein gets one entry after TCRdb re-called the RACE reads with MiXCR. The sample lists about 120,000 distinct CDR3 sequences; 9.5% to 13% were seen once. The sequenced sample was whole blood, obtained in connection with sensitization to the hapten diphenylcyclopropenone (DPC). The source is a woman aged 50 to 60 with alopecia areata. Some clones in this sample may be carry-over from other donors' samples. CDR3s include the opening cysteine and the closing phenylalanine or tryptophan. Fields, in order: clone size, V gene, J gene, D gene, CDR3 DNA, CDR3 protein. A D gene is named only where the DNA matches it firmly. Size is stated for part of the rows, as once, few or many counts, or as a class when the clone is expanded.

few	TRBV5-1	TRBJ2-3	NA	TGCGCCAGCAGCTTGACGGCGGGAAGGGCGACAGATACGCAGTATTTT	CASSLTAGRATDTQYF
few	TRBV7-2	TRBJ2-1	NA	TGTGCCAGCAGCTTAATCCCGGAGCAGTTCTTC	CASSLIPEQFF
many	TRBV11-2	TRBJ2-1	NA	TGTGCCAGCAGCTTAGAACTTGCGGCCAATGAGCAGTTCTTC	CASSLELAANEQFF
NA	TRBV5-6	TRBJ1-2	NA	TGTGCCAGCAGCAGCAGCTTAAACTATGGCTACACCTTC	CASSSSLNYGYTF
NA	TRBV6-5	TRBJ1-1	NA	TGTGCCAGCAGTTACTCGAAGCCCAGGGTGAACACTGAAGCTTTCTTT	CASSYSKPRVNTEAFF
few	TRBV5-5	TRBJ1-2	TRBD1	TGTGCCAGCAGCTCATCGACAGGGGACGGCTACACCTTC	CASSSSTGDGYTF
few	TRBV28	TRBJ1-2	NA	TGTGCCAGCTCCCGGGAAATCCCAACTAACTATGGCTACACCTTC	CASSREIPTNYGYTF
many	TRBV6-5	TRBJ2-7	NA	TGTGCCAGCAGGACCGGGACACAGAACTCCTACGAGCAGTACTTC	CASRTGTQNSYEQYF
few	TRBV6-5	TRBJ1-1	NA	TGTGCCAGCAGTGCGGGACAAAACACTGAAGCTTTCTTT	CASSAGQNTEAFF
NA	TRBV4-1	TRBJ2-7	NA	TGCGCCAGCAGCCAAGATAGTTCGTACAGCAGTGGCGAGCAGTACTTC	CASSQDSSYSSGEQYF
few	TRBV28	TRBJ1-3	NA	TGTGCCAGCAGTTCCAGAACAACTTACAGCTCTGGAAACACCATATATTTT	CASSSRTTYSSGNTIYF
many	TRBV29-1	TRBJ1-4	NA	TGCAGCGTTGGAATAAGGGGTGAAAAACTGTTTTTT	CSVGIRGEKLFF
once	TRBV6-5	TRBJ2-4	NA	TGTGCCAGCAGTCCCCGCGCAGGGATGGTGACCAAAAACATTCAGTACTTC	CASSPRAGMVTKNIQYF
few	TRBV28	TRBJ2-7	NA	TGTGCCAGCACAGGAGCCTACGAGCAGTACTTC	CASTGAYEQYF
many	TRBV5-1	TRBJ2-5	TRBD2	TGCGCCAGCAGCGGGACTAGCCAGAAAGAGACCCAGTACTTC	CASSGTSQKETQYF
few	TRBV12-3/TRBV12-4	TRBJ2-3	TRBD1	TGTGCCAGCCTACCGCGAAGACAACGGACAGGGATAGTCACAGATACGCAGTATTTT	CASLPRRQRTGIVTDTQYF
many	TRBV29-1	TRBJ2-2	TRBD1	TGCAGCGGAGCGACAGGGTACACCGGGGAGCTGTTTTTT	CSGATGYTGELFF
few	TRBV27	TRBJ1-6	TRBD1	TGTGCCAGCAGTTTATCCCGTAACAGGGGATTAGGTCATTCACCCCTCCACTTT	CASSLSRNRGLGHSPLHF
NA	TRBV20-1	TRBJ1-2	NA	TGCAGTGCTTTAGGGTTCGAGGCCATCTACGGCTACACCTTC	CSALGFEAIYGYTF
many	TRBV29-1	TRBJ2-5	NA	TGCAGCGTTGAAGATAGCGAGACCCAGTACTTC	CSVEDSETQYF
many	TRBV7-9	TRBJ1-1	NA	TGTGCCAGCAGCTCCACAGGGAACACTGAAGCTTTCTTT	CASSSTGNTEAFF
few	TRBV28	TRBJ1-2	NA	TGTGCCAGCAGTCTCATGGAATATGGCTACACCTTC	CASSLMEYGYTF
NA	TRBV13	TRBJ2-3	TRBD1	TGTGCCAGCAGCTTATCTGGGACAGGGAGGGATACGCAGTATTTT	CASSLSGTGRDTQYF
NA	TRBV27	TRBJ1-1	NA	TGTGCCAGCAGTTTATATGGCGAAGCTTTCTTT	CASSLYGEAFF
NA	TRBV28	TRBJ1-2	NA	TGTGCCAGCAGCCGTCCTAGGACAAAAAACTATGGCTACACCTTC	CASSRPRTKNYGYTF
few	TRBV11-2	TRBJ2-5	NA	TGTGCCAGCAGCTTCCGCCGGGACTCCCTGGAGACCCAGTACTTC	CASSFRRDSLETQYF
many	TRBV18	TRBJ2-3	TRBD2	TGTGCCAGCTCACCACCTGGCGGGAGTACAACAGATACGCAGTATTTT	CASSPPGGSTTDTQYF
few	TRBV6-1	TRBJ1-1	TRBD1	TGTGCCAGCAGTTCCCCCTGGACAGGAGTGAACACTGAAGCTTTCTTT	CASSSPWTGVNTEAFF
few	TRBV6-2/TRBV6-3	TRBJ2-7	NA	TGTGCCAGCACCCTCACCACTGAGCAGTACTTC	CASTLTTEQYF
many	TRBV7-2	TRBJ1-2	NA	TGTGCCAGCAGTTCACAGGGCGGCGGATCTATTTTGTTC	CASSSQGGGSILF
many	TRBV28	TRBJ1-5	NA	TGTGCCAGCAGTTTCTACACAGGTCCCCAGCATTTT	CASSFYTGPQHF
NA	TRBV28	TRBJ2-7	NA	TGTGCCAGCAGCCCTCCGACAGTGCCTAACAAGCAGTACTTC	CASSPPTVPNKQYF
many	TRBV4-1	TRBJ2-7	TRBD1	TGCGCCAGCAGCCAAGCCCCCGGGACAGCCTCCTACGAGCAGTACTTC	CASSQAPGTASYEQYF
few	TRBV10-1	TRBJ2-7	TRBD1	TGCGCCAGCAGTGCACCCGGGACAGGTATGGACGAGCAGTACTTC	CASSAPGTGMDEQYF
many	TRBV7-2	TRBJ2-3	TRBD2	TGTGCCAGCAGCTTAAGCGGGATGCGCACAGATACGCAGTATTTT	CASSLSGMRTDTQYF
NA	TRBV7-9	TRBJ2-1	TRBD1	TGTGCCAGCAGCTTAGGGACAGGGGCAAATGAGCAGTTCTTC	CASSLGTGANEQFF
NA	TRBV3-1	TRBJ1-3	NA	TGTGCCAGCAGCCATTACAGGGATGGAAACACCATATATTTT	CASSHYRDGNTIYF
many	TRBV18	TRBJ1-5	TRBD1	TGTGCCAGCTCACGCGGACAGGGGGCCCTGGGCAATCAGCCCCAGCATTTT	CASSRGQGALGNQPQHF
many	TRBV7-2	TRBJ2-5	TRBD2	TGTGCCAGCAGCTCCCCCCGGTGGGCAGCGGGGGGGCGAGAGACCCAGTACTTC	CASSSPRWAAGGRETQYF
few	TRBV6-1	TRBJ2-1	NA	TGTGCCAGCAGTGAATTTGTACAGGGACTCAATGAGCAGTTCTTC	CASSEFVQGLNEQFF